These 6 T cell receptor beta chains share one sample of origin, sequenced in a study of T cells in women clearing cervical HPV infection. Produced via immunoSEQ multiplex PCR; TCRdb's table is partial and in-frame only. The sample has some 19,000 clones. Sample: blood buffy coat. These receptors originate from a woman between 18 and 75 years old with a cervical HPV16 infection that either progressed to CIN3+ or cleared (not recorded which).

With regard to this clone: The CDR3 extends 3 residues past the end of the read, so its final part is completed from the germline J gene. The V and J genes are TRBV20-1 and TRBJ2-1, with TRBD2 matching 8 bases. The CDR3 is 14 residues long. In germline, CDR1 is DFQATT, CDR2 SNEGSKA (reference sequence). V lost 6 bases and J lost 5; bases outside the gene matches: 9. CDR3 bases read: TGCAGTGCCACAGCGGGGGCGATCAACAATGAG. It encodes CSATAGAINNE. The full CDR3 reads CSATAGAINNEQFF.

On this clone: The read ends 3 residues shy of where the CDR3 ends; the end is completed using the germline J gene. This chain uses TRBV5-1 with TRBJ1-4; perhaps TRBD1 as D (5 bases). CDR3 length: 18 amino acids. Germline V gives CDR1 SGHRS, CDR2 YFSETQ. Incomplete CDR3 DNA: TGCGCCAGCAGCTTGTCTGGAACACAGGCTTTCTATAATTCACCA. Residues: CASSLSGTQAFYNSP. The entire CDR3 protein is CASSLSGTQAFYNSPLFF.

On this clone: The CDR3 end is not reached by the read, which stops 3 residues before it; the germline J gene fills it in. The chain recombines TRBV7-2 with TRBJ2-4, with a tentative D call TRBD1 (7 bases). Per the germline V gene, CDR1 is SGHTA and CDR2 is FQGNSA. Trimming pared 6 bases from V and 7 bases from J, leaving 10 bases between. The CDR3 contains 12 residues. The CDR3 region is CASSPGGNIQYF. Incomplete CDR3 DNA: TGTGCCAGCAGTCCAGGGGGGAACATT.

On this clone itself: The germline gene is not matched at one end of the junction; a read error may be the cause. From the germline J gene comes the end of the CDR3, since the read stops 3 residues before it. This chain uses TRBV7-9 with TRBJ2-2; TRBD1 aligns across 10 bases. The CDR3 contains 13 residues. Germline V gene sequence: CDR1 SEHNR, CDR2 FQNEAQ (reference sequence). CDR3 bases read: TGTGCCAGCAGATTAGGGACAGGGGAAAAG. Protein sequence: CASRLGTGEK. The full CDR3 is CASRLGTGEKLFF.

Details on this clone: The CDR3 end falls 3 residues outside the read, so it is completed with the germline J gene. This chain connects TRBV18 to TRBJ2-3, with unresolved D. The CDR3 sequence is 11 residues long. Germline lookup yields CDR1 KGHSH and CDR2 LQKENI. The DNA read from the CDR3 is TGTGCCAGCTCACGAAGCGAGACG. Protein: CASSRSET. The entire CDR3 protein is CASSRSETQYF.

Turning to this clone: Coverage ceases 3 residues before the CDR3 finishes, and the germline J gene fills in the end. The J gene is TRBJ1-1, the V gene TRBV7-9, with D possibly TRBD1 on 6 matching bases. Germline lookup yields CDR1 SEHNR and CDR2 FQNEAQ (reference sequence). This CDR3 spans 14 amino acids. The CDR3: CASSFGQFGYEAFF. The part of the CDR3 DNA that was read is TGTGCCAGCAGCTTTGGACAGTTCGGCTACGAG.